The rows below give T cell receptor beta chains drawn from one sample of a study of blood T cell repertoires in COVID-19. This table comes from immunoSEQ multiplex PCR, and its TCRdb copy is limited to in-frame clones, with some not included. The sample shows about 170,000 clones, more than 70% of them seen only once. Sequenced input: peripheral blood. All receptors derive from a woman of 80 years or more with active or convalescent COVID-19. Both conserved end residues are part of each CDR3. Fields, in order: V gene, clone size, J gene, D gene, CDR3 length, CDR3 DNA, CDR3 protein. A D gene is named only where the DNA matches it firmly. The size of a clone is reported for some rows only, either as once, few or many, or as a class for expanded clones.

TRBV10-3	few	TRBJ2-1	TRBD2	16	TGTGCCATCAGTGAGTTTCGACTAGCGGAGGTCAGTAATCGGTTCTTC	CAISEFRLAEVSNRFF
TRBV5-1	once	TRBJ2-1	TRBD2	17	TGCGCCAGCAGCTCCCGACCTCGACTAGCGGGAGGGGGCGAGCAGTTCTTC	CASSSRPRLAGGGEQFF
TRBV3-1/TRBV3-2	.	TRBJ2-2	.	13	TGTGCCAGCGTGGGAGAGAACACCGGGGAGCTGTTTTTT	CASVGENTGELFF
TRBV10-2	many	TRBJ2-7	.	14	TGCGCCAGCAGTGAAGGGGGGGGCTCCTACGAGCAGTACTTC	CASSEGGGSYEQYF
TRBV5-1	many	TRBJ1-6	TRBD1	15	TGCGCCAGCAGCTTATGGAGGACAGGGGCTTCACCCCTCCACTTT	CASSLWRTGASPLHF
TRBV6-5	.	TRBJ2-1	TRBD2	15	TGTGCCAGCAGTTACCAGCTAGCGGGATACAATGAGCAGTTCTTC	CASSYQLAGYNEQFF
TRBV2	.	TRBJ1-4	.	15	TGTGCCAGCAGTGAAACGGGAGCAACTAATGAAAAACTGTTTTTT	CASSETGATNEKLFF
TRBV3-1/TRBV3-2	.	TRBJ2-1	.	16	TGTGCCAGCAGCTATCAACGGGACTTCCTTTACAATGAGCAGTTCTTC	CASSYQRDFLYNEQFF
TRBV9	.	TRBJ2-1	TRBD1	14	TGTGCCAGCAGCGCCCAGACAGGGAGCAATGAGCAGTTCTTC	CASSAQTGSNEQFF
TRBV28	.	TRBJ1-5	.	15	TGTGCCAGCAGTTTTTCTGGGAGTTTGGGTCAGCCCCAGCATTTT	CASSFSGSLGQPQHF
TRBV19	.	TRBJ1-1	TRBD1	17	TGTGCCAGTACTCGTTACGGGACAGGGTTTTCAGGCACTGAAGCTTTCTTT	CASTRYGTGFSGTEAFF
TRBV7-3	.	TRBJ2-2	TRBD2	15	TGTGCCAGCAGGCCCGGACTAGCGGGAGCCGGGGAGCTGTTTTTT	CASRPGLAGAGELFF
TRBV7-2	.	TRBJ2-7	.	13	TGTGCCAGCAGCCCCCGGGACATTTACGAGCAGTACTTC	CASSPRDIYEQYF
TRBV9	.	TRBJ1-3	.	19	TGTGCCAGCAGCGCAAACCTGGCTGGGTTGGGGAGCTCTGGAAACACCATATATTTT	CASSANLAGLGSSGNTIYF
TRBV19	.	TRBJ2-5	TRBD2	17	TGTGCCAGTAGTATATCCCCTCCTAGCGGGAGTGGTGAGACCCAGTACTTC	CASSISPPSGSGETQYF
TRBV29-1	once	TRBJ1-4	TRBD1	15	TGCAGCGTCTCGGACAGGGGTGGTGCTAATGAAAAACTGTTTTTT	CSVSDRGGANEKLFF
TRBV20-1	.	TRBJ2-5	TRBD2	14	TGCAGTGCTAGTAAGAGTGGACTAGCAGAGACCCAGTACTTC	CSASKSGLAETQYF
TRBV5-1	.	TRBJ1-3	.	15	TGCGCCAGCAGCTTGGTTGGGGATCGAGGGAACACCATATATTTT	CASSLVGDRGNTIYF
TRBV30	once	TRBJ1-3	TRBD1	14	TGTGCCTGGAGTCCCGGACAGGGTGGAAACACCATATATTTT	CAWSPGQGGNTIYF
TRBV5-4	.	TRBJ1-1	.	15	TGTGCCAGCAGCCTGGGGAAACAGGGAAACACTGAAGCTTTCTTT	CASSLGKQGNTEAFF
TRBV28	few	TRBJ1-1	TRBD1	15	TGTGCCAGCATCCAATCAGGGGGCGGGAGCACTGAAGCTTTCTTT	CASIQSGGGSTEAFF
TRBV30	.	TRBJ1-3	.	13	TGTGCCTCGCAGGGGTTCTCTGGAAACACCATATATTTT	CASQGFSGNTIYF
TRBV19	.	TRBJ1-5	.	14	TGTGCCAGTCGGACTGAAAGGAGGGGTCAGCCCCAGCATTTT	CASRTERRGQPQHF
TRBV9	.	TRBJ2-1	.	15	TGTGCCAGCAGCGTAGCGGCTAGTCGAAACAATGAGCAGTTCTTC	CASSVAASRNNEQFF